Below are 17 T cell receptor beta chains sequenced from a single sample in a study of CD8+CD57+ T cells in acquired aplastic anemia. The use of genomic DNA as template underpinned the TCR beta VDJ and CDR3 profiling. One entry per CDR3 protein, called by TCRdb with MiXCR from the reads. The sample holds about 400,000 distinct CDR3 sequences, approximately 70% seen once. Input material: sorted CD4+, CD8+, or CD8+CD57+ T cells (not recorded which) from PBMCs. The source is a human donor in good health, serving as a control.

On this clonotype: Here the CDR3 omits its conserved ending phenylalanine or tryptophan, so a read error is the likely source. The chain couples TRBV4-1 to TRBJ1-2, with D hard to call. The germline CDR1 and CDR2 sequences are MGHRA and YSYEKL. The V end was cut by 6 bases, the J end by 8 bases, with 19 bases between. This CDR3 has 14 residues. The CDR3 bases are TGCGCCAGCAGTGTGGAGAGGCAACCTGGGGGCTACACCCTC. Translating it yields CASSVERQPGGYTL.

The CDR3 coding sequence is TGTGCCAGCTTGGACAAGGGGGGAGGGCAAAAGACCCAGTTCTTC. It codes for CASLDKGGGQKTQFF. The chain combines TRBV2 with TRBJ2-1; D may be TRBD2 (7 bases). Trimming stripped 8 bases from V and 13 bases from J, with 27 bases between. The CDR3 has 15 residues. Germline lookup yields CDR1 SNHLY and CDR2 FYNNEI.

About this clonotype itself: One end of the junction fails to match germline, which may point to a read error. This sequence joins TRBV5-1 and TRBJ2-7; D remains unclear. The germline gives CDR1 SGHRS, CDR2 YFSETQ. There are 17 residues in the CDR3. CDR3 in amino acids: CASSLSGVRPIRREQYF. The DNA for the CDR3 is TGTGCCAGCAGTTTATCAGGCGTCAGACCGATACGACGGGAGCAGTACTTC.

Turning to this clonotype: Compared with germline, one end of the junction differs, possibly owing to a read error. V is TRBV11-2 and J is TRBJ1-3; D remains ambiguous. Germline V lookup: CDR1 SGHAT, CDR2 FQNNGV. The CDR3 spans 15 residues. CDR3 in DNA: TGTGCCACCAGCATAGACCAGTACGCTGGAAACACCATATATTTT. Encoded protein: CATSIDQYAGNTIYF.

This clonotype was seen a single time. The chain couples TRBV29-1 to TRBJ2-5, with unresolved D. The V and J ends lost 5 bases and 4 bases respectively, with 11 bases between them. The CDR3 runs to 12 residues. Germline V CDR1 and CDR2: SQVTM, ANQGSEA. Here the CDR3 DNA reads TGCAGCGTTAGCGAGAGCGCAGAGACCCAGTACTTC. Translating it yields CSVSESAETQYF.

This sequence joins TRBV7-2 and TRBJ2-3, with D perhaps TRBD2 (5 bases). This CDR3 is 14 amino acids long. The germline V and J ends were trimmed by 3 bases and 0 bases, with 7 bases remaining between them. The germline V gene has CDR1 SGHTA and CDR2 FQGNSA. The CDR3, as DNA: TGTGCCAGCAGCTTGCGGACTAGCACAGATACGCAGTATTTT. This gives the protein CASSLRTSTDTQYF.

The chain recombines TRBV20-1 with TRBJ2-7; D ambiguous. The CDR3 sequence is 13 residues long. The germline V gene encodes CDR1 DFQATT and CDR2 SNEGSKA (reference sequence). Trimming took 4 bases from V and 8 from J, leaving 18 bases between them. The CDR3 region is CSATPRGAEQQYF. DNA for the CDR3: TGCAGTGCTACTCCCCGAGGTGCCGAGCAGCAGTACTTC.

The V call is TRBV7-3, the J call TRBJ1-1; 9 bases line up with TRBD1. The junction had 7 bases not matched to a gene; V was cut back by 0 bases and J by 2 bases. The CDR3 has 17 residues. In germline, CDR1 is SGHTA, CDR2 FQGTGA. CDR3 amino acids: CASSLTGQGTGNTEAFF. In nucleotides, the CDR3 is TGTGCCAGCAGCTTAACAGGACAGGGGACTGGAAACACTGAAGCTTTCTTT.

This clonotype was detected many times. V usage is TRBV15 and J usage is TRBJ1-2; D call uncertain. The CDR3 length is 16 residues. Germline assignment: CDR1 LNHNV and CDR2 YYDKDF (reference sequence). V lost 7 bases and J 0 bases, leaving 18 bases between the germline ends. This chain's CDR3 is CATTLSGAGTNYGYTF. The DNA of the CDR3 is TGTGCCACCACCCTGTCGGGCGCCGGTACTAACTATGGCTACACCTTC.

The table lists this clonotype with many counts. The chain couples TRBV7-2 to TRBJ1-3; the D is unclear. CDR1 and CDR2 from the germline V gene are SGHTA and FQGNSA. CDR3 length: 15 residues. Trimming pared 2 bases from V and 0 bases from J, leaving 8 bases between. The CDR3 spells CASSLSSSSGNTIYF. The DNA of the CDR3 is TGTGCCAGCAGCTTATCGTCCAGCTCTGGAAACACCATATATTTT.

The chain is built from TRBV24-1 and TRBJ2-5, with D possibly being TRBD1 (6 bases). V was shortened by 8 bases and J by 3 bases, with 12 bases between the two germline ends. Per the germline V gene, CDR1 is KGHDR and CDR2 is SFDVKD. The CDR3 totals 13 residues. CDR3 sequence: CATNRDNEETQYF. DNA for the CDR3: TGTGCCACCAACCGGGACAATGAAGAGACCCAGTACTTC.

This clonotype was recorded only once. This CDR3 is missing its conserved last phenylalanine or tryptophan, likely due to a read error. The limits of the CDR3 on the DNA are not certain, so only TCRdb's listed CDR3 is given. The V call is TRBV7-2, the J call TRBJ2-7; the table's D call TRBD1 went unverified against the DNA. The CDR3 adds up to 13 amino acids, both ends counted. Germline V gene sequence: CDR1 SGHTA, CDR2 FQGNSA. CDR3 loop: CASSYDDRHKHDY.

The chain carries TRBV10-1 and TRBJ1-2; tentatively, D is TRBD1 (5 bases). V was clipped by 3 bases and J by 5 bases, with 19 bases between them. The CDR3 length is 16 residues. CDR1 is WNHNN and CDR2 is SYGVQD in the germline V gene (reference sequence). The CDR3 coding sequence is TGCGCCAGCAGTGATCCTAGACTCAGGGCTAGTTATGGCTACACCTTC. This encodes CASSDPRLRASYGYTF.

This sequence joins TRBV12-3 or TRBV12-4 and TRBJ2-5; D perhaps matches TRBD2 (5 bases). CDR3 size: 13 residues. With 6 bases removed from V and 7 bases from J, the gap between germline ends came to 15 bases. The CDR3 nucleotides read TGTGCCAGCAGAATTGAGGAGGTCGGGACCCAGTACTTC. It encodes CASRIEEVGTQYF.

This chain uses TRBV7-2 with TRBJ2-7; possibly TRBD1 for D (5 bases). Trimming removed 4 bases at V and 11 bases at J, with 21 bases between. The V gene's germline CDR1 is SGHTA and CDR2 FQGNSA. The CDR3 has 14 residues. For the CDR3, the DNA is TGTGCCAGCAGCTCCGACAGAAACTATGGCTACAAGTACTTC. It encodes CASSSDRNYGYKYF. Variable domain in full (rest from reference TRBV7-2 and TRBJ2-7): GAGVSQSPSNKVTEKGKDVELRCDPISGHTALYWYRQSLGQGLEFLIYFQGNSAPDKSGLPSDRFSAERTGGSVSTLTIQRTQQEDSAVYLCASSSDRNYGYKYFGPGTRLTVT.

Details on this clonotype: This sequence may be a read error, since a much larger clone differs from it by one base. The V gene is TRBV6-2 or TRBV6-3, the J gene TRBJ1-4; 9 bases are a match to TRBD1. CDR3 length equals 15 residues. Germline V gene data show CDR1 as MNHEY and CDR2 as SVGEGT. As DNA, the CDR3 is TGTGCCAGCGGTTACCAACAGGGGGCCAGGGAAAAACTGTTTTTT. Protein: CASGYQQGAREKLFF.

The chain recombines TRBV20-1 with TRBJ2-7, with D perhaps being TRBD1 or TRBD2 (5 bases each). V was cut by 1 base and J by 3 bases, with 10 bases left in between. Germline-derived CDR1 and CDR2 are DFQATT and SNEGSKA (reference sequence). The CDR3 runs 13 residues. The CDR3 nucleotides are TGCAGTGCTAGAGGGGACCAAAGCTACGAGCAGTACTTC. Amino acid sequence: CSARGDQSYEQYF.